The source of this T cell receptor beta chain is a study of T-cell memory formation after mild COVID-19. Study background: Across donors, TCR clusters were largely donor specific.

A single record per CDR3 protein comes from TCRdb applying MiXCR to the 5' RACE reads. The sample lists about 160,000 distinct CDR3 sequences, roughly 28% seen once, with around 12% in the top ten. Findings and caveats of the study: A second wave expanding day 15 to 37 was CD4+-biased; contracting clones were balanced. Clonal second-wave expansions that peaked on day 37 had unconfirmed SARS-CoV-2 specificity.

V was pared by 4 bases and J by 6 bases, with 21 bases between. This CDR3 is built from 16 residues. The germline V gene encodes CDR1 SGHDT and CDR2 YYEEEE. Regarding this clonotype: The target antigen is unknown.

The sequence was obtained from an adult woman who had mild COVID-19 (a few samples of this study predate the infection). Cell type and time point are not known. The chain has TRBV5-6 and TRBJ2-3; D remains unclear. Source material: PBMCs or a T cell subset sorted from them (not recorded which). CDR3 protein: CASSQSTTRDFDTQYF. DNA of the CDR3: TGTGCCAGCAGCCAGTCGACGACCCGAGACTTCGATACGCAGTATTTT.